This passage covers 12 T cell receptor beta chains from one sample sequenced in a study of T cells after yellow fever vaccination. TCRdb used MiXCR to reprocess the 5' RACE reads, holding one entry per CDR3 protein. The table has 550,000 to 750,000 distinct CDR3 sequences, 13% seen once; the top ten hold over 12%. The sample consisted of PBMCs, taken on the day of the yellow fever booster vaccination. The receptors originated from a man aged 25 to 45 who received the YFV17D yellow fever vaccine.

The J gene is TRBJ2-7, the V gene TRBV20-1; D tentatively reads TRBD1 or TRBD2 (5 bases each). Trimming removed 3 bases at V and 2 bases at J, with 14 bases between. There are 14 residues in the CDR3. The germline V gene has CDR1 DFQATT and CDR2 SNEGSKA (reference sequence). CDR3 bases: TGCAGTGCTAGCCCGGGACCGAGAACCTACGAGCAGTACTTC. Its translation: CSASPGPRTYEQYF.

The genes are TRBV12-3 or TRBV12-4 and TRBJ2-7, with 11 positions matching TRBD2. The CDR3 is 14 residues long. V lost 3 bases, J lost 3 bases, and 1 base stayed unmatched. The CDR3 nucleotides read TGTGCCAGCAGTTTCGGGACTAGCGGCTACGAGCAGTACTTC. Translated: CASSFGTSGYEQYF.

The chain combines TRBV27 with TRBJ1-2, with D hard to call. The germline V and J ends were trimmed by 6 bases and 6 bases, with 20 bases remaining between them. Germline-derived CDR1 and CDR2 are MNHEY and SMNVEV (reference sequence). The CDR3 has 15 residues. In DNA form, the CDR3 reads TGTGCCAGCAGACGATCGGGGTCCGGCTCTCATGGCTACACCTTC. Translating it yields CASRRSGSGSHGYTF.

This clonotype was detected only a few times. V usage is TRBV12-3 or TRBV12-4 and J usage is TRBJ2-1; the match to TRBD2 covers 7 bases. The CDR3 contains 15 residues. Trimming took 5 bases from V and 6 from J; bases not matched to a gene: 10. CDR3 in amino acids: CASSPTSEIGNEQFF. The DNA for the CDR3 is TGTGCCAGCAGTCCCACTAGCGAGATTGGCAATGAGCAGTTCTTC.

J is TRBJ2-1 and V is TRBV2, with D perhaps TRBD2 (6 bases). Germline CDR1 SNHLY, CDR2 FYNNEI. The CDR3 length is 13 residues. V lost 8 bases to trimming and J lost 4 bases, with 12 bases between them. CDR3 sequence reads: CASHVAEYNEQFF. CDR3 coding DNA: TGTGCCAGCCACGTAGCGGAGTACAATGAGCAGTTCTTC.

This clonotype was seen just once. The CDR3 sequence is CASVTGQGYNSPLHF. The CDR3 DNA sequence: TGTGCCAGCGTAACAGGACAGGGATATAATTCACCCCTCCACTTT. The gene calls are TRBV28 and TRBJ1-6; TRBD1 matches at 8 bases. In germline, CDR1 is MDHEN, CDR2 SYDVKM. V shed 8 bases, J shed 4 bases, and the junction held 7 bases outside the gene matches. The CDR3 runs to 15 residues.

The V call is TRBV20-1, the J call TRBJ2-5; D is perhaps TRBD1 or TRBD2 (5 bases each). Trimming shortened V by 3 bases and J by 6 bases, and 14 bases separated the two germline ends. CDR3 length: 13 amino acids. Germline values: CDR1 DFQATT, CDR2 SNEGSKA (reference sequence). In DNA, the CDR3 is TGCAGTGCTAGTCAGGGACCTGGCAAGACCCAGTACTTC. It encodes CSASQGPGKTQYF.

The V and J genes are TRBV10-2 and TRBJ2-2; TRBD1 or TRBD2 may be the D gene (5 bases each). V lost 0 bases to trimming and J lost 5 bases, with 7 bases between them. Germline V gene lookup returns CDR1 WSHSY and CDR2 SAAADI. The CDR3 sequence is 14 residues long. The CDR3, as DNA: TGCGCCAGCAGTGAGTCGGGGGTTACCGGGGAGCTGTTTTTT. Its translation: CASSESGVTGELFF.

The rearrangement uses TRBV5-1 and TRBJ2-2, with TRBD1 identical over 8 bases. The CDR3 runs 18 residues. After removal of 0 bases from V and 5 bases from J, the junction contained 12 bases not matched to a gene. Germline values: CDR1 SGHRS, CDR2 YFSETQ. The CDR3 coding sequence is TGCGCCAGCAGCTTGGTCCCCTTCGCGACAGGGGTGACCGGGGAGCTGTTTTTT. Protein product: CASSLVPFATGVTGELFF. The full variable domain, with the rest looked up from reference TRBV5-1 and TRBJ2-2, is KAGVTQTPRYLIKTRGQQVTLSCSPISGHRSVSWYQQTPGQGLQFLFEYFSETQRNKGNFPGRFSGRQFSNSRSEMNVSTLELGDSALYLCASSLVPFATGVTGELFFGEGSRLTVL.

This clonotype was observed at least ten times. The chain joins TRBV18 to TRBJ1-5; D is unresolved. V was shortened by 4 bases and J by 0 bases, with 19 bases between the two germline ends. The CDR3 contains 18 residues. The germline CDR1 and CDR2 sequences are KGHSH and LQKENI. The CDR3 DNA reads as TGTGCCAGCTCACTTAATCATCCGGCGGACTATAGCAATCAGCCCCAGCATTTT. This encodes CASSLNHPADYSNQPQHF. Full variable domain (outside the CDR3, taken from reference TRBV18 and TRBJ1-5): NAGVMQNPRHLVRRRGQEARLRCSPMKGHSHVYWYRQLPEEGLKFMVYLQKENIIDESGMPKERFSAEFPKEGPSILRIQQVVRGDSAAYFCASSLNHPADYSNQPQHFGDGTRLSIL.

This clonotype occurred a few times. V and J are TRBV6-2 or TRBV6-3 and TRBJ1-5; possible D gene TRBD1, 5 bases. V dropped 5 bases and J dropped 0 bases, with 14 bases sitting between them. Germline-derived CDR1 and CDR2 are MNHEY and SVGEGT. This CDR3 spans 16 amino acids. The CDR3, as DNA: TGTGCCAGCAGTACCCGGGACGGTTATAGCAATCAGCCCCAGCATTTT. Its protein is CASSTRDGYSNQPQHF.

The chain has TRBV5-1 and TRBJ2-7, with TRBD1 matching 10 bases. CDR3 length: 14 amino acids. J was trimmed by 1 base and V by 5 bases; bases with no gene match: 3. Germline V gene lookup returns CDR1 SGHRS and CDR2 YFSETQ. CDR3 coding DNA: TGCGCCAGCAGAGGGACAGGGGAGTCCTACGAGCAGTACTTC. Its protein product is CASRGTGESYEQYF. Based on the CDR3 plus reference TRBV5-1 and TRBJ2-7, the full variable domain is KAGVTQTPRYLIKTRGQQVTLSCSPISGHRSVSWYQQTPGQGLQFLFEYFSETQRNKGNFPGRFSGRQFSNSRSEMNVSTLELGDSALYLCASRGTGESYEQYFGPGTRLTVT.